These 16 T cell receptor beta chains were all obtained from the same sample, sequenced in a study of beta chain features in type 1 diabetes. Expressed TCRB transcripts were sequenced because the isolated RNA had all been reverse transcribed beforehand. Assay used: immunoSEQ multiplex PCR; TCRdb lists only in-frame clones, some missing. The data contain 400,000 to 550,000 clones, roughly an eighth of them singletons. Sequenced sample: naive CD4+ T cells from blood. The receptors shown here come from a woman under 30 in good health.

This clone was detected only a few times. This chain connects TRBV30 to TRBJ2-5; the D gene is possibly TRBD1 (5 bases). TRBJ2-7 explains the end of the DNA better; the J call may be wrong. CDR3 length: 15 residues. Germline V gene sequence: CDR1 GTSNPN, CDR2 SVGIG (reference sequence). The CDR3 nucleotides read TGTGCCTGGAGTGTGGGCAGGGTAAGCTCCTACGAGCAGTACTTC. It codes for CAWSVGRVSSYEQYF.

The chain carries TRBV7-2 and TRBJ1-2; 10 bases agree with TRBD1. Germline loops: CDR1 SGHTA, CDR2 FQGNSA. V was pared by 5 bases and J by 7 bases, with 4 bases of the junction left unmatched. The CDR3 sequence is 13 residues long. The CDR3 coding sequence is TGTGCCAGCAGCCTCCGGGACAGGGGTGGCTACACCTTC. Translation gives CASSLRDRGGYTF.

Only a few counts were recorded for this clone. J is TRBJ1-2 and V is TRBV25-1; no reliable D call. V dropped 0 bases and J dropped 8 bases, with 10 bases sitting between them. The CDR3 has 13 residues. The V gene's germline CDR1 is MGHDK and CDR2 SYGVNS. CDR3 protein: CASSEYLLGGYTF. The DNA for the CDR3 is TGTGCCAGCAGTGAATACCTCCTCGGGGGCTACACCTTC.

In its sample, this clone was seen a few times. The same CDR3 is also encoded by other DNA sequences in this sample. CDR3 nucleotide sequence: TGTGCCAGCAGCTTAGAGTATGGCTACACCTTC. Residues: CASSLEYGYTF. The V call is TRBV7-9, the J call TRBJ1-2; D is unresolved. V lost 1 base, J lost 5 bases, and 2 bases lay in between. Germline lookup yields CDR1 SEHNR and CDR2 FQNEAQ (reference sequence). The CDR3 runs 11 residues.

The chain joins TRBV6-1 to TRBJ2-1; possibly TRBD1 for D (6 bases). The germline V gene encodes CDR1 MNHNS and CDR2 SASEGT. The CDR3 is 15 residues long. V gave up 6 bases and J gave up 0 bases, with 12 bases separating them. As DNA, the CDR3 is TGTGCCAGCAGCAGTGACAGGAGCTCCTACAATGAGCAGTTCTTC. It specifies CASSSDRSSYNEQFF.

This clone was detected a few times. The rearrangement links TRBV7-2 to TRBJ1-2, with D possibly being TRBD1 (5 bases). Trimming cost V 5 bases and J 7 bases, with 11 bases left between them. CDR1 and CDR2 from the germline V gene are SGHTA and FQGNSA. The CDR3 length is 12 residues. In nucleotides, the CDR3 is TGTGCCAGCAGCCCGCAGGGACGTGGCTACACCTTC. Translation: CASSPQGRGYTF.

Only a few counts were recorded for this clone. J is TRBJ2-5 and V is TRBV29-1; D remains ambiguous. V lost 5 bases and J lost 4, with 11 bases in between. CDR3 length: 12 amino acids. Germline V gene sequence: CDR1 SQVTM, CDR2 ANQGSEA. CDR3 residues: CSVLPPSETQYF. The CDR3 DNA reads TGCAGCGTTTTACCCCCCTCAGAGACCCAGTACTTC.

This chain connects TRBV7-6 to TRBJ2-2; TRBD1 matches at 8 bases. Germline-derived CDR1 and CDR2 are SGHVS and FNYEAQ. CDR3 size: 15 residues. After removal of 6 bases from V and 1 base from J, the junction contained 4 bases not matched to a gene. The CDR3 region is CASSSTGGNTGELFF. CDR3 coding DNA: TGTGCCAGCAGTTCCACAGGGGGGAACACCGGGGAGCTGTTTTTT.

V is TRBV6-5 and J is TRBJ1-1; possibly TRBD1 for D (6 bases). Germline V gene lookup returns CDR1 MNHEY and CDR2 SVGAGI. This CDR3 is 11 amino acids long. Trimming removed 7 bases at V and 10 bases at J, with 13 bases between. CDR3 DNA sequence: TGTGCCAGCAACTACCAGGGGAGAGCTTTCTTT. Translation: CASNYQGRAFF.

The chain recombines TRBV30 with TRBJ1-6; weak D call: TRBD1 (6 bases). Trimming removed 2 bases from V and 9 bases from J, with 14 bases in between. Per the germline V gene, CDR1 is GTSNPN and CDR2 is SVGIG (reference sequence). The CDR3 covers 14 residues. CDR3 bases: TGTGCCTGGAGTTCCGGGACATTCAGTTCACCCCTCCACTTT. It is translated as CAWSSGTFSSPLHF.

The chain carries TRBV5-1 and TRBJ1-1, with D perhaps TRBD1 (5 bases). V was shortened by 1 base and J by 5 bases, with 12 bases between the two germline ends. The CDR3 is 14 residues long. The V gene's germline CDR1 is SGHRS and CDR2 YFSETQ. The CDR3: CASSLRQGGTEAFF. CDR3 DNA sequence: TGCGCCAGCAGCTTGCGGCAGGGCGGGACTGAAGCTTTCTTT.

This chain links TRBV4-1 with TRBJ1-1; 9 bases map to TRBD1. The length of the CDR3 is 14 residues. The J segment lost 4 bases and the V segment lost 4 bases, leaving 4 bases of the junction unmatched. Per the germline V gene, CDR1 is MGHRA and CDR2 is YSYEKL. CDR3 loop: CASSRGQGTTEAFF. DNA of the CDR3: TGCGCCAGCAGCCGAGGACAGGGGACCACTGAAGCTTTCTTT.

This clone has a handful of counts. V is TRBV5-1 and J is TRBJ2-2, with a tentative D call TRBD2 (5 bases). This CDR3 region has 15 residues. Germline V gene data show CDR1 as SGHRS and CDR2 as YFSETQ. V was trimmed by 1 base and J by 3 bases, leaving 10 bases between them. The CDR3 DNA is TGCGCCAGCAGCTTGTCTAGCAGATACACCGGGGAGCTGTTTTTT. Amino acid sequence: CASSLSSRYTGELFF. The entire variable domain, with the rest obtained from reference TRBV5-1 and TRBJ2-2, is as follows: KAGVTQTPRYLIKTRGQQVTLSCSPISGHRSVSWYQQTPGQGLQFLFEYFSETQRNKGNFPGRFSGRQFSNSRSEMNVSTLELGDSALYLCASSLSSRYTGELFFGEGSRLTVL.

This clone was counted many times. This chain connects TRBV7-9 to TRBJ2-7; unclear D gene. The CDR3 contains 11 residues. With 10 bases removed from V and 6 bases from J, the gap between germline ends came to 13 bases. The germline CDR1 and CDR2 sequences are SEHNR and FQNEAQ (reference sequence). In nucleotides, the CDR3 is TGTGCCACAGCAGACACCGTCGAGCAGTACTTC. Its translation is CATADTVEQYF.

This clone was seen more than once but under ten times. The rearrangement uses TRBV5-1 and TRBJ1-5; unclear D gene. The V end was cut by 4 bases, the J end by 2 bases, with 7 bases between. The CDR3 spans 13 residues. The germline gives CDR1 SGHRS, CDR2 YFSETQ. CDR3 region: CASSEAGNQPQHF. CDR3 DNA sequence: TGCGCCAGCAGCGAGGCCGGCAATCAGCCCCAGCATTTT.

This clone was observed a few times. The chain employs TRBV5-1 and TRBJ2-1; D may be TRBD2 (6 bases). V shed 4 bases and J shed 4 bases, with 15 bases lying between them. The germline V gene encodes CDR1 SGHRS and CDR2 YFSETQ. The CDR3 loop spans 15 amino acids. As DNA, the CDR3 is TGCGCCAGCAGCGTGCCCGGTAGCGGATACAATGAGCAGTTCTTC. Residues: CASSVPGSGYNEQFF.